This T cell receptor (beta chain) was obtained from a study of cytomegalovirus exposure and HLA in healthy donors. CDR3 length equals 16 residues. CDR1 and CDR2 (germline): MDHEN, SYDVKM. Trimming shortened V by 5 bases and J by 1 base, and 17 bases separated the two germline ends. Researchers ran the PCR with 60 Vbeta and 13 Jbeta primers. Profiled with immunoSEQ multiplex PCR; TCRdb holds only in-frame clones, not every one. The ten top clones account for about 1.7%, within a sample of 100,000 to 150,000 clones. The specimen sequenced was PBMCs. This receptor was obtained from a man aged 18-30 years in good health and CMV-seronegative. This sequence joins TRBV28 and TRBJ2-5; possible D gene TRBD2, 5 bases. The CDR3 bases are TGTGCCAGCAGTGAAAGCCGGGGTAGCTTCCAAGAGACCCAGTACTTC. This codes for CASSESRGSFQETQYF.